Listed here are 31 T cell receptor beta chains from one sample, sequenced in a study of radiotherapy plus CTLA-4 blockade in lung cancer. Repertoires were generated with immunoSEQ multiplex PCR, while TCRdb's copy carries only in-frame clones and drops some. The data contain 80,000 to 100,000 clones, about 91% of them singletons. The material sequenced was peripheral blood, taken from a patient treated with radiotherapy plus ipilimumab. The receptors come from a human donor with non-small cell lung cancer that progressed on radiotherapy plus ipilimumab.

The genes are TRBV5-1 and TRBJ2-7, with 10 bases aligning to TRBD2. V shed 4 bases and J 2 bases; nucleotides not matched to a gene: 3. From germline, CDR1 is SGHRS and CDR2 YFSETQ. There are 14 residues in the CDR3. The CDR3 reads CASSPGLAAYEQYF. The CDR3, as DNA: TGCGCCAGCAGCCCCGGACTAGCGGCCTACGAGCAGTACTTC.

This clone was observed a single time. The chain links TRBV19 to TRBJ1-2; maybe TRBD1 (5 bases). The CDR3 length is 15 residues. Germline CDR1 and CDR2: LNHDA and SQIVND (reference sequence). Trimming removed 4 bases at V and 3 bases at J, with 15 bases between. CDR3 coding DNA: TGTGCCAGTAGTACGAAGGGGCGAGGGTACTATGGCTACACCTTC. This gives the protein CASSTKGRGYYGYTF.

The chain employs TRBV5-1 and TRBJ2-7; the D gene is possibly TRBD1 (5 bases). The CDR3 contains 14 residues. With 2 bases removed from V and 5 bases from J, the gap between germline ends came to 14 bases. Per germline, CDR1 SGHRS and CDR2 YFSETQ. The DNA of the CDR3 is TGCGCCAGCAGCTTATTAGTAGGGGCTAACGAGCAGTACTTC. This gives the protein CASSLLVGANEQYF.

This chain joins TRBV30 and TRBJ1-1, with D perhaps matching TRBD1 (6 bases). Germline V CDR1 and CDR2: GTSNPN, SVGIG (reference sequence). Trimming removed 2 bases at V and 3 bases at J, with 10 bases between. This CDR3 is 13 amino acids long. The CDR3 DNA sequence: TGTGCCTGGAGTCCGGACAGTTACACTGAAGCTTTCTTT. Amino acids: CAWSPDSYTEAFF.

This chain links TRBV5-1 with TRBJ2-1; 15 bases fit TRBD2. The CDR3 contains 15 residues. The V gene end was trimmed by 4 bases and the J gene end by 9 bases; junction bases not matched to a gene: 5. CDR1 SGHRS and CDR2 YFSETQ come from the germline V gene. CDR3 in amino acids: CASSPGLAGGGEQFF. CDR3 nucleotide sequence: TGCGCCAGCAGCCCGGGACTAGCGGGAGGCGGTGAGCAGTTCTTC.

This rearrangement joins TRBV4-1 to TRBJ2-1, with 7 bases identical to TRBD2. The CDR3 covers 13 residues. CDR1 is MGHRA and CDR2 is YSYEKL in the germline V gene. V was pared by 3 bases and J by 10 bases, with 6 bases of the junction left unmatched. The CDR3: CASSQGILAEQFF. The CDR3 coding sequence is TGCGCCAGCAGCCAGGGGATACTAGCGGAGCAGTTCTTC.

The rearrangement links TRBV5-1 to TRBJ2-3; 7 nucleotides agree with TRBD2. The CDR3 sequence is 15 residues long. Germline V lookup: CDR1 SGHRS, CDR2 YFSETQ. J lost 4 bases, V lost 0 bases, and 5 bases had no gene match. Here the CDR3 DNA reads TGCGCCAGCAGCTTGGAGAGCGGGACCCCAGATACGCAGTATTTT. It is translated as CASSLESGTPDTQYF.

The chain carries TRBV7-8 and TRBJ1-2, with a tentative D call TRBD1 (5 bases). Germline CDR1 is SGHVS and CDR2 is FQNEAQ. The V gene lost 2 bases and the J gene lost 0 bases, with 13 bases spanning the gap. This CDR3 spans 16 amino acids. CDR3 residues: CASSLWLGGTNYGYTF. The CDR3 DNA follows: TGTGCCAGCAGCTTATGGCTCGGGGGAACTAACTATGGCTACACCTTC.

The CDR3 region is CASSHEGDTDTQYF. CDR3 nucleotides: TGCGCCAGCAGCCACGAAGGGGACACAGATACGCAGTATTTT. The chain links TRBV4-1 to TRBJ2-3; weak D call: TRBD1 (5 bases). The CDR3 runs to 14 residues. V lost 3 bases and J lost 2, with 9 bases in between. Germline CDR1 reads MGHRA; CDR2 reads YSYEKL.

The CDR3 is CASSVGSRETQYF. CDR3 bases: TGTGCCAGCAGCGTAGGGAGTAGAGAGACCCAGTACTTC. This chain uses TRBV9 with TRBJ2-5; D remains ambiguous. V gave up 0 bases and J gave up 4 bases, with 7 bases separating them. The CDR3 extends over 13 amino acids. Looked up from germline, CDR1 is SGDLS and CDR2 is YYNGEE.

The J gene is TRBJ2-3, the V gene TRBV10-3; tentative D call: TRBD1 (6 bases). Germline V gives CDR1 ENHRY, CDR2 SYGVKD. With 6 bases removed from V and 6 bases from J, the gap between germline ends came to 16 bases. CDR3 size: 14 residues. The CDR3 loop reads CAIRGDNPVDTQYF. The CDR3 nucleotides read TGTGCCATCAGGGGGGACAACCCAGTCGATACGCAGTATTTT.

V usage is TRBV28 and J usage is TRBJ1-2; D uncertain. V was clipped by 5 bases and J by 8 bases, with 15 bases between them. Germline CDR1 reads MDHEN; CDR2 reads SYDVKM. CDR3 length equals 13 residues. The CDR3 region is CASSPALKGGYTF. In DNA, the CDR3 is TGTGCCAGCAGTCCGGCCTTGAAGGGCGGCTACACCTTC.

This clone was recorded once. This sequence joins TRBV5-1 and TRBJ2-1, with TRBD2 matching over 8 bases. Germline CDR1 and CDR2: SGHRS and YFSETQ. The ends lost 0 bases at V and 8 bases at J; junction bases unmatched: 13. The CDR3 sequence is 17 residues long. In DNA form, the CDR3 reads TGCGCCAGCAGCTTGGGAAGCGGGAGTTGGCTTCTCGATGAGCAGTTCTTC. Protein product: CASSLGSGSWLLDEQFF.

This clone has more than one count but fewer than ten. In nucleotides, the CDR3 is TGTGCCAGCAGTATTGGAGCGGACAGCTCCTACGAGCAGTACTTC. Encoded protein: CASSIGADSSYEQYF. The chain employs TRBV7-3 and TRBJ2-7; the D gene is possibly TRBD1 (6 bases). Germline V CDR1 and CDR2: SGHTA, FQGTGA. The CDR3 extends over 15 amino acids. The V and J ends lost 6 bases and 0 bases respectively, with 15 bases between them.

The chain carries TRBV6-9 and TRBJ2-5; D not resolved. Trimming took off 5 bases at V and 4 bases at J, with 20 bases between the two ends. CDR3 length: 16 amino acids. CDR1 is MNHGY and CDR2 is SVAAGI in the germline V gene. The CDR3 here is CASSTAGPKERETQYF. The DNA of the CDR3 is TGTGCCAGCAGTACCGCCGGGCCAAAAGAAAGAGAGACCCAGTACTTC.

The chain employs TRBV5-1 and TRBJ2-7; the match to TRBD2 covers 13 bases. This CDR3 has 17 residues. Germline loops: CDR1 SGHRS, CDR2 YFSETQ. V gave up 2 bases and J gave up 6 bases; unmatched junction bases: 11. The CDR3 loop is CASSFGLAGATGIEQYF. As DNA, the CDR3 is TGCGCCAGCAGCTTCGGACTAGCGGGAGCTACCGGTATCGAGCAGTACTTC.

The chain uses TRBV25-1 and TRBJ2-7, with TRBD1 identical over 7 bases. The CDR3 covers 17 residues. Trimming at V came to 1 base and at J to 4 bases, leaving 13 bases not matched to a gene. Germline V gene data show CDR1 as MGHDK and CDR2 as SYGVNS. The CDR3 spells CASSEFDWTGTVYEQYF. For the CDR3, the DNA is TGTGCCAGCAGTGAATTCGACTGGACAGGTACGGTGTACGAGCAGTACTTC.

This clone was recorded once. The chain has TRBV7-2 and TRBJ2-1, with TRBD2 matching 14 bases. The CDR3 extends over 16 amino acids. The germline CDR1 and CDR2 sequences are SGHTA and FQGNSA. After removal of 4 bases from V and 15 bases from J, the junction contained 14 bases not matched to a gene. CDR3 nucleotide sequence: TGTGCCAGCAGCTCCGGGACTAGCGGGAGCTCAAGGTACAGGTTCTTC. Amino acid sequence: CASSSGTSGSSRYRFF.

This chain uses TRBV6-5 with TRBJ2-1, with 10 bases lining up with TRBD2. The length of the CDR3 is 15 residues. Germline lookup yields CDR1 MNHEY and CDR2 SVGAGI. V was clipped by 4 bases and J by 9 bases; unmatched bases: 9. CDR3 region: CASSLLAGRSGEQFF. The CDR3 region has the DNA TGTGCCAGCAGTTTACTAGCGGGACGATCGGGTGAGCAGTTCTTC.

V is TRBV6-5 and J is TRBJ1-2, with D possibly matching TRBD1 (5 bases). CDR1 MNHEY and CDR2 SVGAGI come from the germline V gene. With 6 bases removed from V and 3 bases from J, the gap between germline ends came to 17 bases. The length of the CDR3 is 15 residues. In nucleotides, the CDR3 is TGTGCCAGCAGACCCACCCAGACAGCCTACTATGGCTACACCTTC. Translated, it gives CASRPTQTAYYGYTF.

This clone was counted once. J is TRBJ1-5 and V is TRBV7-6; 8 bases map to TRBD1. The CDR3 covers 15 residues. Germline V gives CDR1 SGHVS, CDR2 FNYEAQ. Trimming removed 4 bases from V and 4 bases from J; junction bases left unmatched: 6. As DNA, the CDR3 is TGTGCCAGCAGCTCCGGCAGGGGGCCGAATCAGCCCCAGCATTTT. It codes for CASSSGRGPNQPQHF. Based on the CDR3 plus reference TRBV7-6 and TRBJ1-5, the full variable domain is GAGVSQSPRYKVTKRGQDVALRCDPISGHVSLYWYRQALGQGPEFLTYFNYEAQQDKSGLPNDRFSAERPEGSISTLTIQRTEQRDSAMYRCASSSGRGPNQPQHFGDGTRLSIL.

The chain carries TRBV7-2 and TRBJ2-1; D may be TRBD2 (5 bases). The length of the CDR3 is 16 residues. Germline CDR1 reads SGHTA; CDR2 reads FQGNSA. Trimming stripped 8 bases from V and 3 bases from J, with 20 bases between. The CDR3 sequence is CASALTPSSSYNEQFF. Here the CDR3 DNA reads TGTGCCAGCGCCCTGACCCCGTCTAGCAGCTACAATGAGCAGTTCTTC.

The V call is TRBV6-6, the J call TRBJ1-1; D uncertain. V dropped 6 bases and J dropped 1 base, with 12 bases sitting between them. The CDR3 covers 14 residues. The germline CDR1 and CDR2 sequences are MNHNY and SVGAGI (reference sequence). In DNA form, the CDR3 reads TGTGCCAGCAGCCCGCCCAGCGCGAACACTGAAGCTTTCTTT. Translation: CASSPPSANTEAFF.

This clone was observed a handful of times. This chain links TRBV4-1 with TRBJ1-1; D unresolved. CDR3 length: 18 amino acids. Trimming took 1 base from V and 3 from J, leaving 21 bases between them. Germline CDR1 reads MGHRA; CDR2 reads YSYEKL. The CDR3 DNA reads TGCGCCAGCAGCCAAGGGGTCCAGGCGCGTGGGGTTCACACTGAAGCTTTCTTT. Translation gives CASSQGVQARGVHTEAFF.

The chain uses TRBV11-2 and TRBJ2-7; D gene uncertain. Germline V lookup: CDR1 SGHAT, CDR2 FQNNGV. There are 14 residues in the CDR3. The V end lost 1 base, the J end lost 1 base, and 8 bases lay between the germline ends. For the CDR3, the DNA is TGTGCCAGCAGCTTAGGTGCCGGATCCTACGAGCAGTACTTC. Protein sequence: CASSLGAGSYEQYF.

This sequence joins TRBV11-3 and TRBJ2-7; 8 bases are shared with TRBD1. Germline CDR1 is SGHNT and CDR2 is YENEEA. The CDR3 runs 14 residues. Unmatched junction bases numbered 5, after V lost 5 bases and J lost 2 bases. The CDR3 loop reads CASSPGQGPYEQYF. CDR3 DNA sequence: TGTGCCAGCAGCCCTGGACAGGGTCCCTACGAGCAGTACTTC.

As regards this clone: Other nucleotide sequences in the sample specify the same CDR3. The chain uses TRBV7-9 and TRBJ2-1; 12 nucleotides align to TRBD2. V trimming: 5 bases; J trimming: 0 bases; junction bases outside the gene matches: 2. CDR1 and CDR2 from the germline V gene are SEHNR and FQNEAQ (reference sequence). This CDR3 contains 16 residues. The CDR3 bases are TGTGCCAGCAGCCAACTAGCGGGAGGCTCCTACAATGAGCAGTTCTTC. It codes for CASSQLAGGSYNEQFF. The complete variable domain, with remaining parts taken from reference TRBV7-9 and TRBJ2-1, reads DTGVSQNPRHKITKRGQNVTFRCDPISEHNRLYWYRQTLGQGPEFLTYFQNEAQLEKSRLLSDRFSAERPKGSFSTLEIQRTEQGDSAMYLCASSQLAGGSYNEQFFGPGTRLTVL.

The chain employs TRBV10-2 and TRBJ1-2; 7 bases match TRBD1. The CDR3 consists of 13 residues. With V trimmed by 4 bases and J by 8 bases, 7 bases remained unmatched. Germline-derived CDR1 and CDR2 are WSHSY and SAAADI. The CDR3 reads CASSGGQFDGYTF. In DNA form, the CDR3 reads TGCGCCAGCAGTGGGGGACAGTTTGACGGCTACACCTTC.

The chain joins TRBV6-5 to TRBJ2-7; TRBD1 matches 7 bases. Germline assignment: CDR1 MNHEY and CDR2 SVGAGI. V was clipped by 5 bases and J by 3 bases; unmatched bases: 7. The CDR3 is 14 amino acids. CDR3 sequence reads: CASSETGDLYEQYF. In DNA form, the CDR3 reads TGTGCCAGCAGTGAAACAGGGGATCTCTACGAGCAGTACTTC.

This clone has only a few counts. This sequence joins TRBV7-9 and TRBJ1-1; 8 positions agree with TRBD1. The trim removed 5 bases at V and 1 base at J, leaving 6 bases unmatched. The germline V gene encodes CDR1 SEHNR and CDR2 FQNEAQ (reference sequence). This CDR3 is 15 amino acids long. CDR3 DNA sequence: TGTGCCAGCAGCGCAAGACAGGGGAAGAACACTGAAGCTTTCTTT. Translating it yields CASSARQGKNTEAFF.

This clone has just one count. The chain links TRBV5-1 to TRBJ1-2; D gene unclear. Germline-derived CDR1 and CDR2 are SGHRS and YFSETQ. The CDR3 consists of 14 residues. V lost 1 base to trimming and J lost 6 bases, with 13 bases between them. This chain's CDR3 is CASSLIGGEDGYTF. In DNA form, the CDR3 reads TGCGCCAGCAGCTTGATTGGCGGGGAAGATGGCTACACCTTC.